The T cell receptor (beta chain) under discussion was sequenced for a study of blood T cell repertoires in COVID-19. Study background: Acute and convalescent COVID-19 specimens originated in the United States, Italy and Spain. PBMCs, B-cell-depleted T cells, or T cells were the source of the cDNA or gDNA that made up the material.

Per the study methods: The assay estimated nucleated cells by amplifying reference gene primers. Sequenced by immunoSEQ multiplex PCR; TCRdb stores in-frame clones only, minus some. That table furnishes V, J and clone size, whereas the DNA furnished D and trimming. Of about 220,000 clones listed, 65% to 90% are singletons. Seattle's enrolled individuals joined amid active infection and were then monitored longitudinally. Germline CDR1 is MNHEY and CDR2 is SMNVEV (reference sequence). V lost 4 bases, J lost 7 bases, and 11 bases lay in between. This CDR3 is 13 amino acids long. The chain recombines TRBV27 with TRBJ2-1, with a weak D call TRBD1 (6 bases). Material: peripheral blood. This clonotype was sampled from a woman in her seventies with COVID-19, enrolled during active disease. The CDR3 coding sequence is TGTGCCAGCAGTTACAGGGTGGGGAATGAGCAGTTCTTC. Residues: CASSYRVGNEQFF.